The rows below give T cell receptor beta chains drawn from one sample of a study of T-cell reconstitution after alpha-beta-depleted transplantation in children. TCRdb re-called the PCR reads with MiXCR, one entry per CDR3 protein. The sample lists about 610,000 distinct CDR3 sequences, about 11% occurring once. The sequences come from PBMCs from the stem cell graft donor, collected from the stem cell graft. The receptor source for this set is a human donor who donated a stem cell graft to a child with acute myeloid leukemia. Each CDR3 is given with its conserved first and last residue. The order of the fields is D gene, J gene, V gene, clone size, CDR3 protein, CDR3 DNA. A D gene is named only where the DNA matches it firmly. Some rows have no size entry. The others give once, few or many, or a class for an expanded clone.

D: .
J: TRBJ1-6
V: TRBV6-2/TRBV6-3
size: .
CDR3: CASTPGQSSGSPLHF
DNA: TGTGCCAGCACCCCTGGACAGTCATCGGGATCACCCCTCCACTTT

D: .
J: TRBJ2-1
V: TRBV28
size: few
CDR3: CASRGMAADSYNEQFF
DNA: TGTGCCAGCAGGGGTATGGCGGCAGACTCCTACAATGAGCAGTTCTTC

D: .
J: TRBJ2-5
V: TRBV2
size: many
CDR3: CASSDQGPAFQETQYF
DNA: TGTGCCAGCAGTGACCAGGGACCCGCCTTCCAAGAGACCCAGTACTTC

D: TRBD1
J: TRBJ1-5
V: TRBV20-1
size: many
CDR3: CSARSGTADNQPQHF
DNA: TGCAGTGCTAGATCCGGGACAGCAGACAATCAGCCCCAGCATTTT

D: TRBD2
J: TRBJ2-3
V: TRBV7-2
size: .
CDR3: CASSYSGSEDTQYF
DNA: TGTGCCAGCAGCTATAGCGGGAGTGAAGATACGCAGTATTTT

D: .
J: TRBJ1-2
V: TRBV20-1
size: few
CDR3: CSARDEGLPLNYGYTF
DNA: TGCAGTGCTAGAGATGAGGGGCTACCCCTAAACTATGGCTACACCTTC

D: .
J: TRBJ1-5
V: TRBV9
size: .
CDR3: CASSVDPALPSPQHF
DNA: TGTGCCAGCAGCGTGGACCCCGCACTCCCATCGCCCCAGCATTTT

D: TRBD1
J: TRBJ2-2
V: TRBV7-2
size: .
CDR3: CASSGTGTGRSGELFF
DNA: TGTGCCAGCAGCGGCACCGGGACAGGACGATCCGGGGAGCTGTTTTTT

D: .
J: TRBJ2-6
V: TRBV25-1
size: few
CDR3: CASSELRGSGANVLTF
DNA: TGTGCCAGCAGTGAATTGAGGGGCTCTGGGGCCAACGTCCTGACTTTC

D: TRBD2
J: TRBJ2-3
V: TRBV6-2/TRBV6-3
size: many
CDR3: CASSSGTSEKYF
DNA: TGTGCCAGCAGTTCCGGGACTAGCGAGAAGTATTTT

D: .
J: TRBJ2-2
V: TRBV29-1
size: .
CDR3: CSVDVGNTGELFF
DNA: TGCAGCGTTGATGTGGGCAACACCGGGGAGCTGTTTTTT

D: .
J: TRBJ2-3
V: TRBV5-1
size: many
CDR3: CASSLGLRTTDTQYF
DNA: TGCGCCAGCAGCTTGGGACTTCGAACCACAGATACGCAGTATTTT

D: TRBD2
J: TRBJ2-1
V: TRBV3-1
size: many
CDR3: CASSHGRSSGRGNEQFF
DNA: TGTGCCAGCAGCCATGGACGGTCCAGCGGGAGAGGGAATGAGCAGTTCTTC

D: TRBD1
J: TRBJ2-1
V: TRBV27
size: many
CDR3: CASSRDRAYNEQFF
DNA: TGTGCCAGCAGTAGGGACAGAGCCTACAATGAGCAGTTCTTC

D: .
J: TRBJ1-2
V: TRBV29-1
size: many
CDR3: CSVDVHYGYTF
DNA: TGCAGCGTTGACGTTCACTATGGCTACACCTTC

D: TRBD1
J: TRBJ2-4
V: TRBV11-2
size: few
CDR3: CASSLGPGGNIQYF
DNA: TGTGCCAGCAGCTTGGGGCCAGGGGGAAACATTCAGTACTTC

D: .
J: TRBJ2-5
V: TRBV12-3/TRBV12-4
size: many
CDR3: CASSWLGHETQYF
DNA: TGTGCCAGCAGTTGGCTGGGCCACGAGACCCAGTACTTC

D: TRBD1
J: TRBJ2-2
V: TRBV7-7
size: many
CDR3: CASSPQPGTVNTGELFF
DNA: TGTGCTAGCAGCCCTCAGCCCGGGACAGTGAACACCGGGGAGCTGTTTTTT

D: TRBD2
J: TRBJ2-7
V: TRBV9
size: many
CDR3: CASSVASVTSGLGNEQYF
DNA: TGTGCCAGCAGCGTAGCTTCCGTGACTAGCGGACTTGGGAACGAGCAGTACTTC

D: .
J: TRBJ2-6
V: TRBV5-1
size: few
CDR3: CASSLGQSLSGANVLTF
DNA: TGCGCCAGCAGCTTAGGACAGTCCCTCTCTGGGGCCAACGTCCTGACTTTC

D: .
J: TRBJ2-2
V: TRBV27
size: .
CDR3: CASSFRGTPIRDTGELFF
DNA: TGTGCCAGCAGTTTCCGCGGGACCCCCATAAGGGACACCGGGGAGCTGTTTTTT

D: .
J: TRBJ2-7
V: TRBV5-1
size: many
CDR3: CASSPGAESYEQYF
DNA: TGCGCCAGCAGCCCTGGCGCGGAGTCCTACGAGCAGTACTTC

D: TRBD2
J: TRBJ2-7
V: TRBV18
size: .
CDR3: CASSPQAGAAYEQYF
DNA: TGTGCCAGCTCACCACAGGCGGGAGCCGCCTACGAGCAGTACTTC

D: TRBD1
J: TRBJ2-1
V: TRBV19
size: .
CDR3: CASRTGSYNEQFF
DNA: TGTGCCAGTAGGACAGGGTCCTACAATGAGCAGTTCTTC

D: TRBD1
J: TRBJ1-2
V: TRBV20-1
size: .
CDR3: CSARQGGGYTF
DNA: TGCAGTGCCCGACAGGGGGGAGGCTACACCTTC

D: .
J: TRBJ2-1
V: TRBV19
size: .
CDR3: CASSMGSVSYNEQFF
DNA: TGTGCCAGTAGTATGGGCAGCGTATCCTACAATGAGCAGTTCTTC

D: .
J: TRBJ2-2
V: TRBV11-2
size: few
CDR3: CASSRENTGELFF
DNA: TGTGCCAGCAGCCGGGAGAACACCGGGGAGCTGTTTTTT

D: .
J: TRBJ2-3
V: TRBV7-7
size: .
CDR3: CASSSASTDTQYF
DNA: TGTGCTAGCAGTAGCGCCAGCACAGATACGCAGTATTTT

D: .
J: TRBJ2-3
V: TRBV29-1
size: .
CDR3: CSLEGGNTQYF
DNA: TGCAGCCTCGAAGGGGGAAATACGCAGTATTTT

D: TRBD2
J: TRBJ2-5
V: TRBV20-1
size: few
CDR3: CSAPGTSPSRETQYF
DNA: TGCAGTGCCCCTGGGACTAGTCCTTCTCGGGAGACCCAGTACTTC

D: TRBD2
J: TRBJ2-3
V: TRBV5-4
size: few
CDR3: CASTISSGRFQDTQYF
DNA: TGTGCCAGCACCATCTCTAGCGGGAGGTTTCAGGATACGCAGTATTTT

D: .
J: TRBJ2-3
V: TRBV29-1
size: many
CDR3: CSVVTATDTQYF
DNA: TGCAGCGTTGTAACAGCCACAGATACGCAGTATTTT

D: .
J: TRBJ2-5
V: TRBV2
size: many
CDR3: CASRPDLASETQYF
DNA: TGTGCCAGCAGGCCAGACCTAGCTTCGGAGACCCAGTACTTC

D: TRBD1
J: TRBJ2-3
V: TRBV20-1
size: few
CDR3: CSASPGGRTDTQYF
DNA: TGCAGTGCTAGCCCAGGGGGCCGGACAGATACGCAGTATTTT

D: .
J: TRBJ1-3
V: TRBV19
size: few
CDR3: CASADRLSGNTIYF
DNA: TGTGCCAGCGCCGACCGACTCTCTGGAAACACCATATATTTT

D: .
J: TRBJ2-6
V: TRBV15
size: .
CDR3: CATSGRVDGANVLTF
DNA: TGTGCCACCTCAGGCAGGGTCGATGGGGCCAACGTCCTGACTTTC

D: .
J: TRBJ2-1
V: TRBV29-1
size: many
CDR3: CSVLGAGYQYNEQFF
DNA: TGCAGCGTCCTCGGAGCGGGCTACCAGTACAATGAGCAGTTCTTC

D: .
J: TRBJ1-3
V: TRBV3-1
size: few
CDR3: CASSPRGRTGNTIYF
DNA: TGTGCCAGCAGCCCCAGAGGGAGGACTGGAAACACCATATATTTT

D: .
J: TRBJ2-1
V: TRBV24-1
size: once
CDR3: CATSDGGGPRGEQFF
DNA: TGTGCCACCAGTGATGGAGGCGGCCCGAGGGGCGAGCAGTTCTTC

D: .
J: TRBJ1-1
V: TRBV7-2
size: .
CDR3: CASSLKRRAFF
DNA: TGTGCCAGCAGCTTAAAGAGGCGGGCTTTCTTT

D: TRBD2
J: TRBJ2-2
V: TRBV11-2
size: .
CDR3: CASSLVSTSGIGSGELFF
DNA: TGTGCCAGCAGCTTAGTGTCGACTAGCGGGATTGGTTCCGGGGAGCTGTTTTTT

D: .
J: TRBJ2-2
V: TRBV4-2
size: few
CDR3: CASSQDPRGEIGELFF
DNA: TGTGCCAGCAGCCAAGATCCACGGGGCGAAATCGGGGAGCTGTTTTTT

D: .
J: TRBJ2-4
V: TRBV12-3/TRBV12-4
size: .
CDR3: CASSLEAGQVKIAKNIQYF
DNA: TGTGCCAGCAGTTTAGAAGCCGGGCAGGTTAAGATAGCCAAAAACATTCAGTACTTC

D: .
J: TRBJ1-1
V: TRBV29-1
size: many
CDR3: CSVDPGAFF
DNA: TGCAGCGTTGACCCCGGAGCTTTCTTT

D: .
J: TRBJ1-1
V: TRBV2
size: many
CDR3: CASSGSSEAFF
DNA: TGTGCCAGCTCGGGAAGCTCTGAAGCTTTCTTT

D: .
J: TRBJ2-1
V: TRBV20-1
size: .
CDR3: CSARGGISEQFF
DNA: TGCAGTGCCAGGGGGGGTATCAGTGAGCAGTTCTTC

D: .
J: TRBJ1-1
V: TRBV6-1
size: many
CDR3: CASRVPGTLNTEAFF
DNA: TGTGCCAGCAGGGTGCCCGGGACACTGAACACTGAAGCTTTCTTT

D: .
J: TRBJ2-3
V: TRBV5-1
size: .
CDR3: CASSSSPGLDTQYF
DNA: TGCGCCAGCAGCTCCTCTCCGGGGCTTGATACGCAGTATTTT

D: .
J: TRBJ1-3
V: TRBV3-1
size: few
CDR3: CASSQGQHSGNTIYF
DNA: TGTGCCAGCAGCCAAGGACAGCACTCTGGAAACACCATATATTTT

D: TRBD2
J: TRBJ2-3
V: TRBV6-4
size: many
CDR3: CASSPTSGTSDTQYF
DNA: TGTGCCAGCAGCCCAACTAGCGGAACCTCAGATACGCAGTATTTT

D: TRBD2
J: TRBJ2-3
V: TRBV5-6
size: many
CDR3: CASSLLTGTSVPYTQYF
DNA: TGTGCCAGCAGCTTATTAACCGGGACTAGTGTACCATATACGCAGTATTTT